What follows are 9 T cell receptor beta chains derived from one specimen sequenced in a study of blood T cells in healthy people across ages. It was with a sample-barcoded 5' primer and a J-beta primer mix that a second PCR of about 6 to 12 cycles was run. TCRdb independently ran MiXCR on the 5' RACE reads; one entry per CDR3 protein. This table has about 970,000 distinct CDR3 sequences, around 54% appearing once. Sequencing used blood. These receptors were collected from a woman aged 60-75 years in good health.

This clonotype was detected many times. V usage is TRBV12-3 or TRBV12-4 and J usage is TRBJ2-7, with D maybe TRBD1 (6 bases). This CDR3 is built from 15 residues. V shed 9 bases and J shed 4 bases, with 22 bases lying between them. The CDR3 bases are TGTGCCAGAATAAAAGAAGGACAGCCGTTTTACGAGCAGTACTTC. The encoded protein is CARIKEGQPFYEQYF.

This clonotype was found a few times. This chain joins TRBV20-1 and TRBJ2-4; perhaps TRBD2 as D (7 bases). Trimming removed 0 bases from V and 1 base from J, with 22 bases in between. Germline assignment: CDR1 DFQATT and CDR2 SNEGSKA (reference sequence). CDR3 size: 19 residues. The CDR3 DNA follows: TGCAGTGCTAGAGAGGGGGGGGGCACCGGAATAGGGGCCAAAAACATTCAGTACTTC. Protein: CSAREGGGTGIGAKNIQYF.

The V and J genes are TRBV14 and TRBJ1-1, with D uncertain. Trimming left V 4 bases short and J 0 bases short, with 6 bases between. Germline V gene data show CDR1 as SGHDN and CDR2 as FVKESK. This CDR3 region has 13 residues. The CDR3 spells CASSPNLNTEAFF. In nucleotides, the CDR3 is TGTGCCAGCAGCCCCAACCTGAACACTGAAGCTTTCTTT.

The rearrangement joins TRBV9 to TRBJ2-4, with 8 bases identical to TRBD2. CDR1 and CDR2 (germline): SGDLS, YYNGEE. The CDR3 spans 15 residues. After removal of 3 bases from V and 8 bases from J, the junction contained 10 bases not matched to a gene. For the CDR3, the DNA is TGTGCCAGCAGCGCGGGAGCGGGAGTGATAGACATTCAGTACTTC. It is translated as CASSAGAGVIDIQYF.

The chain carries TRBV6-2 or TRBV6-3 and TRBJ2-5; D is undetermined. The V end was cut by 6 bases, the J end by 4 bases, with 6 bases between. Germline V gene sequence: CDR1 MNHEY, CDR2 SVGEGT. The CDR3 totals 11 residues. CDR3 bases: TGTGCCAGCAGCGACATAGAGACCCAGTACTTC. Its protein is CASSDIETQYF.

This sequence joins TRBV16 and TRBJ1-1; 10 nucleotides line up with TRBD1. There are 15 residues in the CDR3. Germline trimming cut 3 bases from V and 7 bases from J; bases unmatched to any gene: 8. Germline V lookup: CDR1 KGHSY, CDR2 FQNENV. CDR3 nucleotides: TGTGCCAGCAGCCAGCGCTTGGACAGGGGGATTGAAGCTTTCTTT. Translated: CASSQRLDRGIEAFF.

The CDR3 region has the DNA TGCAGTGCTAGGTCCCCCGGGGATATGGCGTGGTACGAGCAGTACTTC. Protein: CSARSPGDMAWYEQYF. The rearrangement links TRBV20-1 to TRBJ2-7; weak D call: TRBD2 (5 bases). Trimming shortened V by 3 bases and J by 4 bases, and 22 bases separated the two germline ends. This CDR3 is built from 16 residues. CDR1 and CDR2 from the germline V gene are DFQATT and SNEGSKA (reference sequence).

This clonotype has more than one count but fewer than ten. The V call is TRBV29-1, the J call TRBJ2-7; no clear D. The V gene's germline CDR1 is SQVTM and CDR2 ANQGSEA. V lost 0 bases, J lost 4 bases, and 13 bases lay in between. The CDR3 loop spans 14 amino acids. In DNA, the CDR3 is TGCAGCGTTGAAGATCCCCGTAAAGGATACGAGCAGTACTTC. It is translated as CSVEDPRKGYEQYF.

This clonotype has only a few counts. The gene calls are TRBV20-1 and TRBJ2-3; unclear D gene. This CDR3 spans 16 amino acids. Trimming took 0 bases from V and 4 from J, leaving 17 bases between them. Germline loops: CDR1 DFQATT, CDR2 SNEGSKA (reference sequence). CDR3 sequence reads: CSARDNRPESADTQYF. The CDR3 nucleotides read TGCAGTGCTAGAGATAATAGGCCCGAGAGCGCAGATACGCAGTATTTT.